This TCR beta chain was obtained from a study of cytomegalovirus exposure and HLA in healthy donors. Study summary: The roughly 120 validation repertoires matched the approximately 700 first-cohort repertoires in platform, a later analysis reported. Study-wide points: The classifier reportedly diagnosed cytomegalovirus status with high specificity and sensitivity. Despite most TCR sequences being rare, some public TCRs occurred in many donors.

This CDR3 spans 15 amino acids. Looked up from germline, CDR1 is SGHRS and CDR2 is YFSETQ. V was clipped by 0 bases and J by 6 bases, with 14 bases between them. It was the approximately 110-subject validation cohort, separate from the approximately 680-subject first cohort, to which the donors belonged. Comment on this clone: Antigen specificity is unknown.

The data were produced by immunoSEQ multiplex PCR, yet TCRdb's version contains in-frame clones alone and is incomplete. In the table there are 150,000 or so clones, approximately 89% of which are singletons. Sequenced sample: PBMCs. This receptor was identified in a young woman in good health and CMV-seronegative. This chain links TRBV5-1 with TRBJ2-3, with D perhaps matching TRBD1 (5 bases). The CDR3 nucleotides are TGCGCCAGCAGCTTGGCTAGTCAGGGTATGGATACGCAGTATTTT. It codes for CASSLASQGMDTQYF.